This T cell receptor (beta chain) appears in the sequencing data of a study of T cell responses to AZD1222 COVID-19 vaccine. Study summary: Pooling was applied to second doses at about 4 or about 12 weeks. General observations from the study: CD4 TCRs covered the whole spike, strongest at regions 160-218 and 743-854. Baseline serostatus was positive in only six or seven AZD1222 recipients.

Worth noting for this clone: Its matching antigen is unknown.

CDR3 length: 16 amino acids. Germline V gene lookup returns CDR1 KGHDR and CDR2 SFDVKD. Trimming cost V 0 bases and J 3 bases, with 11 bases left between them. The assay was immunoSEQ multiplex PCR, and TCRdb's table has in-frame clones only and misses some. The data hold roughly 110,000 clones, with approximately 86% observed a single time. The clonotype comes from an adult in good health. V and J are TRBV24-1 and TRBJ2-1, with D possibly called TRBD1 or TRBD2 (5 bases each). The sequencing used peripheral blood, collected on day 0 of AZD1222 vaccination. The DNA for the CDR3 is TGTGCCACCAGTGATTTGCAGCCAGGGAGCTACAATGAGCAGTTCTTC. It specifies CATSDLQPGSYNEQFF.